The 7 T cell receptor beta chains reported below all come from one sample, sequenced in a study of blood T cell repertoires in COVID-19. Clones were read by immunoSEQ multiplex PCR, and TCRdb kept only the in-frame ones, dropping some. The table shows approximately 90,000 clones, with roughly 80% occurring only once. The sample comprised peripheral blood. These receptors originate from a human donor in a cohort sampled during active COVID-19.

This sequence joins TRBV10-3 and TRBJ2-1; 8 bases fit TRBD2. Trimming at V came to 4 bases and at J to 6 bases, leaving 8 bases not matched to a gene. CDR3 length: 15 residues. Germline assignment: CDR1 ENHRY and CDR2 SYGVKD. CDR3 region: CAISGLAGKSNEQFF. The CDR3 DNA is TGTGCCATCAGTGGGTTAGCGGGAAAGAGCAATGAGCAGTTCTTC.

The chain links TRBV7-2 to TRBJ2-3, with D possibly matching TRBD1 (5 bases). Germline loops: CDR1 SGHTA, CDR2 FQGNSA. Trimming left V 3 bases short and J 10 bases short, with 20 bases between. This CDR3 is 15 amino acids long. CDR3 amino acids: CASSLSRQGIMSQYF. Here the CDR3 DNA reads TGTGCCAGCAGCTTGTCCCGGCAGGGAATAATGTCGCAGTATTTT.

The chain is built from TRBV4-1 and TRBJ1-3; 7 bases fit TRBD1. Trimming removed 3 bases from V and 0 bases from J; junction bases left unmatched: 8. The CDR3 extends over 17 amino acids. Germline V lookup: CDR1 MGHRA, CDR2 YSYEKL. CDR3 residues: CASSHGTGAYSGNTIYF. CDR3 nucleotides: TGCGCCAGCAGCCACGGAACAGGGGCTTACTCTGGAAACACCATATATTTT.

The rearrangement links TRBV4-3 to TRBJ2-4; D gene ambiguous. Germline V gives CDR1 LGHNA, CDR2 YSLEER. CDR3 length equals 15 residues. The V end lost 1 base, the J end lost 4 bases, and 11 bases lay between the germline ends. The CDR3 coding sequence is TGCGCCAGCAGCCAAGCGTTGGAGAATAAAAACATTCAGTACTTC. Its translation: CASSQALENKNIQYF.

The chain couples TRBV20-1 to TRBJ1-5; D is possibly TRBD1 (6 bases). The V gene's germline CDR1 is DFQATT and CDR2 SNEGSKA (reference sequence). Deletions cut 3 bases from V and 3 bases from J, with 12 bases between. The CDR3 has 14 residues. CDR3 coding DNA: TGCAGTGCTAGTGGGGGCCCTCCCAATCAGCCCCAGCATTTT. It is translated as CSASGGPPNQPQHF.

This clone was seen once. The chain carries TRBV11-2 and TRBJ1-2, with D hard to call. Germline V CDR1 and CDR2: SGHAT, FQNNGV. V lost 0 bases to trimming and J lost 4 bases, with 6 bases between them. The CDR3 runs to 13 residues. The CDR3: CASSLDRAYGYTF. In nucleotides, the CDR3 is TGTGCCAGCAGCTTAGACCGCGCCTATGGCTACACCTTC.

The V gene is TRBV5-1, the J gene TRBJ2-5; 8 bases are a match to TRBD2. This CDR3 comprises 14 residues. V trimming: 4 bases; J trimming: 1 base; junction bases outside the gene matches: 3. Per germline, CDR1 SGHRS and CDR2 YFSETQ. CDR3 coding DNA: TGCGCCAGCAGCCCAACTAGCGGCCAAGAGACCCAGTACTTC. Residues: CASSPTSGQETQYF.